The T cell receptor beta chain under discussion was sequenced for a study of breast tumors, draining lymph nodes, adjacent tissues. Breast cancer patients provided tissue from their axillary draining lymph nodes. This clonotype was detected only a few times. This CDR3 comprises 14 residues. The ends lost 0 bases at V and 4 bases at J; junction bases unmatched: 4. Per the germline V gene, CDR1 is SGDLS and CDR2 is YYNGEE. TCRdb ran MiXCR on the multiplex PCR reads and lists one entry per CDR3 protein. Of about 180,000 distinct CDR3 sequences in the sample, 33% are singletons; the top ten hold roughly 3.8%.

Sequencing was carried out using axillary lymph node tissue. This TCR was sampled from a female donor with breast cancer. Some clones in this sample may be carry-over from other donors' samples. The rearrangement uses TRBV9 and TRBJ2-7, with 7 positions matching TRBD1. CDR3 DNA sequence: TGTGCCAGCAGCGTAGGAGACAGGGATTACGAGCAGTACTTC. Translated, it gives CASSVGDRDYEQYF.